The 15 T cell receptor beta chains reported below all come from one sample, sequenced in a study of T cells expressing NK-cell markers. TCRdb reprocessed the 5' RACE reads, keeping one entry per CDR3 protein, no DNA. Recorded for this sample: about 450,000 distinct CDR3 sequences. The sequencing input was blood T cells: a sorted CD56 or NKG2C T cell subset, CD4+ or CD8+ T cells, or bulk PBMC T cells (not recorded which). The receptors shown here come from a woman aged 18 to 75 in good health.

The chain couples TRBV5-6 to TRBJ1-3; TCRdb names TRBD1, which stays unverified in the absence of DNA. There are 13 residues in the CDR3. CDR1 is SGHDT and CDR2 is YYEEEE in the germline V gene. The CDR3 reads CASSLGFGGTIYF. The full variable domain, completed using reference TRBV5-6 and TRBJ1-3, is DAGVTQSPTHLIKTRGQQVTLRCSPKSGHDTVSWYQQALGQGPQFIFQYYEEEERQRGNFPDRFSGHQFPNYSSELNVNALLLGDSALYLCASSLGFGGTIYFGEGSWLTVV.

This chain joins TRBV19 and TRBJ1-4. Germline CDR1 and CDR2: LNHDA and SQIVND (reference sequence). CDR3 length: 15 residues. This CDR3 reads CASRRRGATNEKLFF.

The genes are TRBV4-1 and TRBJ2-5; the TCRdb call, TRBD1, lacks DNA for checking. CDR3 length: 16 amino acids. CDR1 and CDR2 from the germline V gene are MGHRA and YSYEKL. CDR3 sequence: CASSQGALRGQETQYF.

The chain is built from TRBV7-2 and TRBJ1-3; with no DNA, the TCRdb D assignment of TRBD1 cannot be verified. CDR1 and CDR2 from the germline V gene are SGHTA and FQGNSA. The CDR3 is made up of 17 amino acids. CDR3 region: CASSVKQGAAGGNTIYF.

The J gene is TRBJ1-2, the V gene TRBV10-3; TCRdb gives TRBD1 as the D gene, but with no DNA this cannot be confirmed. Per germline, CDR1 ENHRY and CDR2 SYGVKD. The CDR3 has 12 amino acids. The CDR3 spells CAIRRGTSGYTF.

V usage is TRBV7-9 and J usage is TRBJ1-2; TCRdb names TRBD1, which stays unverified in the absence of DNA. The germline V gene encodes CDR1 SEHNR and CDR2 FQNEAQ (reference sequence). The CDR3 covers 14 residues. The CDR3 loop reads CASSFGTGGVGYTF.

The J gene is TRBJ1-1, the V gene TRBV2; TCRdb names TRBD1, which stays unverified in the absence of DNA. CDR3 length equals 15 residues. Germline V gene sequence: CDR1 SNHLY, CDR2 FYNNEI. CDR3 sequence: CASSGRQAASAEAFF. Full variable domain (missing parts from reference TRBV2 and TRBJ1-1): EPEVTQTPSHQVTQMGQEVILRCVPISNHLYFYWYRQILGQKVEFLVSFYNNEISEKSEIFDDQFSVERPDGSNFTLKIRSTKLEDSAMYFCASSGRQAASAEAFFGQGTRLTVV.

The chain carries TRBV29-1 and TRBJ1-4; TCRdb reports TRBD1, a call that lacks DNA to check it against. Germline CDR1 SQVTM, CDR2 ANQGSEA. The CDR3 extends over 13 amino acids. CDR3: CSVRTATNEKLFF.

J is TRBJ2-7 and V is TRBV6-1; TCRdb indicates TRBD2, and absent DNA this call remains unverified. Germline loops: CDR1 MNHNS, CDR2 SASEGT. The CDR3 is made up of 14 amino acids. The CDR3 protein is CATLGPQRPSEQYF.

The chain recombines TRBV20-1 with TRBJ2-5; the D gene TCRdb calls, TRBD1, cannot be checked with no DNA. Germline V gives CDR1 DFQATT, CDR2 SNEGSKA (reference sequence). This CDR3 has 13 residues. This CDR3 is CSAIGRGQETQYF.

V and J are TRBV6-5 and TRBJ1-1. The CDR3 consists of 15 residues. Germline loops: CDR1 MNHEY, CDR2 SVGAGI. CDR3 loop: CASSLWGQGFTEAFF.

The chain has TRBV5-1 and TRBJ2-3; TCRdb names TRBD1, which stays unverified in the absence of DNA. Germline lookup yields CDR1 SGHRS and CDR2 YFSETQ. The CDR3 runs 16 residues. CDR3 amino acids: CASSLVDRSLTDTQYF.

The gene calls are TRBV18 and TRBJ2-1; there is no DNA to check the TCRdb D call of TRBD1. Germline CDR1 KGHSH, CDR2 LQKENI. The CDR3 runs 13 residues. CDR3 amino acids: CATSGGEDNEQFF.

The CDR3 sequence is CASSPAWGQGSYEQYF. The rearrangement links TRBV18 to TRBJ2-7; TCRdb designates TRBD1, a call that cannot be tested without DNA. The CDR3 covers 16 residues. Germline V gene data show CDR1 as KGHSH and CDR2 as LQKENI.

The chain employs TRBV20-1 and TRBJ2-1; TCRdb's D gene call, TRBD2, goes unchecked for lack of DNA. This CDR3 is built from 13 residues. In germline, CDR1 is DFQATT, CDR2 SNEGSKA (reference sequence). CDR3 in amino acids: CSSGTSGRHEQFF.